The rows below give T cell receptor beta chains drawn from one sample of a study of CD8+ T cells in alopecia areata. This table comes from immunoSEQ multiplex PCR, and its TCRdb copy is limited to in-frame clones, with some not included. The table has about 180,000 clones, roughly 46% seen once. Specimen: CD8+ T cells sorted from blood, collected around week 52, from a patient treated with tofacitinib. Receptors were obtained from a human donor with alopecia areata. CDR3s include the opening cysteine and the closing phenylalanine or tryptophan. A D gene is named only where the DNA matches it firmly. Expanded clones get a size class; other rows say once, few or many, or leave the size out.

DNA	CDR3	D	V	J	size
TGTGCCTGGAGTTGGACAGGTGAAGCTTTCTTT	CAWSWTGEAFF	TRBD1	TRBV30	TRBJ1-1	few
TGTGCCAGCAGTCATCAGACGACAGGGAGATATAATTCACCCCTCCACTTT	CASSHQTTGRYNSPLHF	TRBD1	TRBV27	TRBJ1-6	NA
TGTGCCAGCAGTTTGCGTCAGGGTAATGAAAAACTGTTTTTT	CASSLRQGNEKLFF	NA	TRBV27	TRBJ1-4	NA
TGTGCCAGCAGCTTAGAGGGAGGTTCAGATACGCAGTATTTT	CASSLEGGSDTQYF	NA	TRBV13	TRBJ2-3	few
TGTGCCAGCAGTCCCGAGGGGGGAGCGGACCACGAGCAGTACTTC	CASSPEGGADHEQYF	NA	TRBV7-9	TRBJ2-7	many
TGTGCCAGTAGTCTTCGGGGATCCCCCAACACCGGGGAGCTGTCTTTT	CASSLRGSPNTGELSF	NA	TRBV19	TRBJ2-2	few
TGCAGCCCCCTGGGGGAATACAATGAGCAGTTCTTC	CSPLGEYNEQFF	NA	TRBV29-1	TRBJ2-1	NA
TGCGCCAGCAGCTCTGGACTAGCGGAACACACAGATACGCAGTATTTT	CASSSGLAEHTDTQYF	TRBD2	TRBV5-1	TRBJ2-3	NA
TGTGCCTGGAGTGTAAGCGGGGGTAGAGATGAGCAGTTCTTC	CAWSVSGGRDEQFF	TRBD2	TRBV30	TRBJ2-1	few
TGTGCCAGCAGCCACGGGGCTGCCGAGCAGTACTTC	CASSHGAAEQYF	NA	TRBV14	TRBJ2-7	NA
TGTGCCTGGAGTGGGGCAGGGGGTTCCGAGCAGTACTTC	CAWSGAGGSEQYF	TRBD1	TRBV30	TRBJ2-7	NA
TGTGCCACCAGCAGAGAACCAGCGGGACAGGAGGACACTGAAGCTTTCTTT	CATSREPAGQEDTEAFF	TRBD1	TRBV15	TRBJ1-1	NA
TGCAGCGTCGACGCGAACACTGAAGCTTTCTTT	CSVDANTEAFF	NA	TRBV29-1	TRBJ1-1	NA
TGTGCCTGGAGTGTACTAGGGGGAAAAGCTTTCTTT	CAWSVLGGKAFF	NA	TRBV30	TRBJ1-1	NA
TGTGCCAGCAGCCTTGGACTGTATGGCTACACCTTC	CASSLGLYGYTF	NA	TRBV11-2	TRBJ1-2	few
TGCAGCGGGATAGGCAGTCCCAACACTGAAGCTTTCTTT	CSGIGSPNTEAFF	NA	TRBV29-1	TRBJ1-1	few
TGTGCCAGCAGTGACCTGGGACAGGGGGACTCCTACGAGCAGTACTTC	CASSDLGQGDSYEQYF	TRBD1	TRBV2	TRBJ2-7	few
TGTGCCAGCATGGGAGGGGGCATCAGCCAGCCCCAGCATTTT	CASMGGGISQPQHF	TRBD1	TRBV5-8	TRBJ1-5	NA
TGCGCCAGCAGCCTCGGGGGGTCCTACAATGAGCAGTTCTTC	CASSLGGSYNEQFF	TRBD2	TRBV4-1	TRBJ2-1	NA
TGTGCCAGTAGTATAGGAGGGGGCACTGAAGCTTTCTTT	CASSIGGGTEAFF	NA	TRBV19	TRBJ1-1	few
TGTGCCAGCAGTGAAAGAGCCCTACCCCCTGGCTACACCTTC	CASSERALPPGYTF	NA	TRBV2	TRBJ1-2	NA
TGCGCCAGCAGCGTCAGCCAGGGATCGCGGACCGGGGAGCTGTTTTTT	CASSVSQGSRTGELFF	NA	TRBV5-1	TRBJ2-2	few
TGTGCCTGGACAGGGATTGCCTCTGGGGCCAACGTCCTGACTTTC	CAWTGIASGANVLTF	NA	TRBV30	TRBJ2-6	NA
TGTGCCAGCAGTTTATTGGGGGCCAACAACGAGCAGTACTTC	CASSLLGANNEQYF	NA	TRBV27	TRBJ2-7	NA
TGTGCCAGCAGTTATTCGACAGGGGGCTCTTCCTACGAGCAGTACTTC	CASSYSTGGSSYEQYF	TRBD1	TRBV6-5	TRBJ2-7	NA
TGTGCCAGCAGCTTAACGCGGGGGGGCCGTGGCAATGAGCAGTTCTTC	CASSLTRGGRGNEQFF	TRBD2	TRBV7-2	TRBJ2-1	NA
TGTGCCAGCAGTAACAGCCGGGACAGCACTTACGAGCAGTACTTC	CASSNSRDSTYEQYF	TRBD1	TRBV6-6	TRBJ2-7	NA
TGTGCCAGCAGCGTAGCGGGGGCGGGGACAGATACGCAGTATTTT	CASSVAGAGTDTQYF	TRBD2	TRBV7-6	TRBJ2-3	NA
TGCAGCGTTGAGGAGGCAGGGGGGTATAACACCGGGGAGCTGTTTTTT	CSVEEAGGYNTGELFF	NA	TRBV29-1	TRBJ2-2	few
TGTGCCAGCAGTTTAGTGGTGGCAGGGCCAGGGTCACCCCTCCACTTT	CASSLVVAGPGSPLHF	NA	TRBV27	TRBJ1-6	NA
TGTGCCAGCAGCTTATTGCCAGGGGGAAGCACTGAAGCTTTCTTT	CASSLLPGGSTEAFF	TRBD1	TRBV7-9	TRBJ1-1	NA
TGCAGCGTTGAGCCCGTTTCCGGAAACACCATATATTTT	CSVEPVSGNTIYF	NA	TRBV29-1	TRBJ1-3	NA
TGTGCCACCAGCAGAGGGACGTACGCCACAGATACGCAGTATTTT	CATSRGTYATDTQYF	NA	TRBV15	TRBJ2-3	NA
TGTGCCAGCAGTGAAATAGTCGGGGCCCCTCAGTTCTTC	CASSEIVGAPQFF	NA	TRBV6-1	TRBJ2-1	few
TGTGCCAGCAGCGTAGCAACAGGGAGTGGCTACACCTTC	CASSVATGSGYTF	NA	TRBV9	TRBJ1-2	NA
TGTGCCAGCAGTTACGGTGTAAATGAGCAGTTCTTC	CASSYGVNEQFF	NA	TRBV6-5	TRBJ2-1	NA
TGCGCCAGCAGCTTGGTGCCCCTCGGGGGTACCCAGCCCCAGCATTTT	CASSLVPLGGTQPQHF	NA	TRBV5-1	TRBJ1-5	few
TGTGCCAGCAGTTACTCGATGAGACAGGGGGCCTATGGCTACACCTTC	CASSYSMRQGAYGYTF	TRBD1	TRBV6-5	TRBJ1-2	NA
TGTGCCAGTAGTACCCGCGGCAAAAATCAGCCCCAGCATTTT	CASSTRGKNQPQHF	NA	TRBV19	TRBJ1-5	NA
TGTGCCAGCAGCTTAGTAGCTAGCGGGGGGGCAGATACGCAGTATTTT	CASSLVASGGADTQYF	TRBD2	TRBV7-8	TRBJ2-3	NA
TGTGCCACCAGCCTGACCCTCGAGGGGGCTGGAGAAAAACTGTTTTTT	CATSLTLEGAGEKLFF	TRBD1	TRBV15	TRBJ1-4	NA
TGTGCCAGCAGCTTGGGACAATCGAACACCGGGGAGCTGTTTTTT	CASSLGQSNTGELFF	NA	TRBV7-6	TRBJ2-2	NA
TGCAGCGCTAACGACAGGGGGCAAGAGACCCAGTACTTC	CSANDRGQETQYF	TRBD1	TRBV29-1	TRBJ2-5	few
TGTGCCAGCAGTGAACCACAGTCCTACGAGCAGTACTTC	CASSEPQSYEQYF	NA	TRBV2	TRBJ2-7	NA
TGCGCCAGCAGCCAAGACGGAGGGGAGACAGGGTTTTTTGGCTACACCTTC	CASSQDGGETGFFGYTF	TRBD1	TRBV4-3	TRBJ1-2	NA
TGTGCCAGCAGTGACGCCAGGGGGGACACCGGGGAGCTGTTTTTT	CASSDARGDTGELFF	NA	TRBV2	TRBJ2-2	NA
TGTGCCAGCAGTTACGACGGCAATAATGGGGAGACCCAGTACTTC	CASSYDGNNGETQYF	NA	TRBV6-5	TRBJ2-5	few
TGTGCCAGCAGCTTAGCAACCGGTACCAAAAACATTCAGTACTTC	CASSLATGTKNIQYF	NA	TRBV7-9	TRBJ2-4	many
TGTGCCAGCAGTGAGGGCCGGAGCGAGCAGTACTTC	CASSEGRSEQYF	NA	TRBV6-1	TRBJ2-7	few
TGTGCCAGCAGCTTAAGGGAGGGGGCCACCGGGGAGCTGTTTTTT	CASSLREGATGELFF	NA	TRBV7-8	TRBJ2-2	NA
TGTGCCAGCAGCCAACAGGGAAACTCTGGGGCCAACGTCCTGACTTTC	CASSQQGNSGANVLTF	NA	TRBV7-3	TRBJ2-6	NA
TGTGCCAGCAGTTACTCCTACACCGGGGAGCTGTTTTTT	CASSYSYTGELFF	NA	TRBV6-5	TRBJ2-2	NA
TGCAGCGTTTGGGCTTCAGATACGCAGTATTTT	CSVWASDTQYF	NA	TRBV29-1	TRBJ2-3	NA
TGTGCCAGCTCCCCGGCATTAATCTCCGATCAGGGATCTAACTATGGCTACACCTTC	CASSPALISDQGSNYGYTF	NA	TRBV18	TRBJ1-2	NA